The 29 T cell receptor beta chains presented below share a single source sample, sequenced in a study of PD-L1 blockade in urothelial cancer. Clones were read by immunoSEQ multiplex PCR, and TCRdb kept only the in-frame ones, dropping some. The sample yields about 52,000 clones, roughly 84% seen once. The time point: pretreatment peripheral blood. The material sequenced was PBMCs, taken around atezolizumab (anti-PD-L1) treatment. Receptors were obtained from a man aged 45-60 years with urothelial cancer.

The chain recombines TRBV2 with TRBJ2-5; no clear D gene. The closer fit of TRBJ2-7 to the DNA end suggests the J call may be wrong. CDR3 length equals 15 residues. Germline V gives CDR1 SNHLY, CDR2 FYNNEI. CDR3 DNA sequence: TGTGCCAGCAGTGAAGTAGGATACAGCACCTACGAGCAGTACTTC. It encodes CASSEVGYSTYEQYF.

In DNA form, the CDR3 reads TGTGCCATCAGTGACTCGAGGGGGGGACTAGCGGAGGAATACGAGCAGTACTTC. Translated, it gives CAISDSRGGLAEEYEQYF. This rearrangement joins TRBV10-3 to TRBJ2-7; 11 bases are a match to TRBD2. V shed 3 bases and J 4 bases; nucleotides not matched to a gene: 14. Germline V gene lookup returns CDR1 ENHRY and CDR2 SYGVKD. The CDR3 runs to 18 residues.

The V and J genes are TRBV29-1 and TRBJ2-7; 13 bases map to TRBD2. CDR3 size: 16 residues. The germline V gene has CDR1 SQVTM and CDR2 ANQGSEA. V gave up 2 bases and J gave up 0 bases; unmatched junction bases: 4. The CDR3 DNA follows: TGCAGCGTTGAATGGACTAGCGGGGGCCGCTCCTACGAGCAGTACTTC. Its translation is CSVEWTSGGRSYEQYF.

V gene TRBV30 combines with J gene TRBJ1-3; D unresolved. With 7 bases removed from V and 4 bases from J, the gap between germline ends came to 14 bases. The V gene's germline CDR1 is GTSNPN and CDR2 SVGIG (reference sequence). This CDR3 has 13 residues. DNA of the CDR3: TGTGCCTCCTCAGGACTTTGGGGAAACACCATATATTTT. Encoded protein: CASSGLWGNTIYF.

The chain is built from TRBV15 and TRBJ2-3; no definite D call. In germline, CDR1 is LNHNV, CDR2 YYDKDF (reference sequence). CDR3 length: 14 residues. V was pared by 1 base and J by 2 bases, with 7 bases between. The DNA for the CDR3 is TGTGCCACCAGCAGAGTTCTTCCCACAGATACGCAGTATTTT. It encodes CATSRVLPTDTQYF.

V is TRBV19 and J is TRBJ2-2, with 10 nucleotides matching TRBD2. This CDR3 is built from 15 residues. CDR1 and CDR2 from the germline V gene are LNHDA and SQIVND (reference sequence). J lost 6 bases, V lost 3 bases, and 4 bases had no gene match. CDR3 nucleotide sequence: TGTGCCAGTAGTATTCTAGCGGGAGTATCCGGGGAGCTGTTTTTT. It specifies CASSILAGVSGELFF.

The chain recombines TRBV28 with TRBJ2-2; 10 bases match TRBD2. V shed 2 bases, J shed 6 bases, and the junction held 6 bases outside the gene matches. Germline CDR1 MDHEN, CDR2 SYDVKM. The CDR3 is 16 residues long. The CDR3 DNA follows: TGTGCCAGCAGTTTACGAAAGCGGGAGGGCCCCGGGGAGCTGTTTTTT. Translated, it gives CASSLRKREGPGELFF.

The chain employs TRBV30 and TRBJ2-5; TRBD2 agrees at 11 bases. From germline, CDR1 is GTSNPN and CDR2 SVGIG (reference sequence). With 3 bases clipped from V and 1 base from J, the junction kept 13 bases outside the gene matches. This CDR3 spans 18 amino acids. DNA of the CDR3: TGTGCCTGGAGCGGTGATGGGCTAGCGGGGGGCATCCAAGAGACCCAGTACTTC. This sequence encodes CAWSGDGLAGGIQETQYF.

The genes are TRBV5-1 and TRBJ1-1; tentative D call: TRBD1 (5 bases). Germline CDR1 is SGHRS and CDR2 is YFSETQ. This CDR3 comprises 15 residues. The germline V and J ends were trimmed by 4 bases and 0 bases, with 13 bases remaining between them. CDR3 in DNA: TGCGCCAGCAGCCAACCCCAGGGTATGAACACTGAAGCTTTCTTT. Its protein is CASSQPQGMNTEAFF.

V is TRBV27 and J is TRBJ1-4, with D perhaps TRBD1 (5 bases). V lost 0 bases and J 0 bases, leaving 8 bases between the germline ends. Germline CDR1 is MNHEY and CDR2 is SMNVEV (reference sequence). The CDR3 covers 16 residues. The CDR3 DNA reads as TGTGCCAGCAGTTTATCCCTACAGGCAACTAATGAAAAACTGTTTTTT. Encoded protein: CASSLSLQATNEKLFF.

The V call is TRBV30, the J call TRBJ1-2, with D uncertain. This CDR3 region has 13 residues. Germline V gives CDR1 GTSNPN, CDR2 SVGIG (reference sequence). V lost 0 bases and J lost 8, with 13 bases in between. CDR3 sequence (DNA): TGTGCCTGGAGTGTGTCCCGCCAGATGGGCTACACCTTC. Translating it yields CAWSVSRQMGYTF.

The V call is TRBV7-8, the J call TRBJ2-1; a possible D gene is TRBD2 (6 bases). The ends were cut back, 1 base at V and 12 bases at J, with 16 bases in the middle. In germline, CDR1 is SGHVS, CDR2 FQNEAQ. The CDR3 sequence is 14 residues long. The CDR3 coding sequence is TGTGCCAGCAGCTTAGGGATTCAGCAGCGGGCGCAGTTCTTC. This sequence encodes CASSLGIQQRAQFF.

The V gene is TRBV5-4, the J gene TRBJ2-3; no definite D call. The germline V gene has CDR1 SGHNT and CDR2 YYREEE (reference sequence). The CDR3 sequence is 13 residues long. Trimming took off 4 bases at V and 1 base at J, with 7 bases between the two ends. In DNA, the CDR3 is TGTGCCAGCAGCCCGTCCGGCACAGATACGCAGTATTTT. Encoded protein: CASSPSGTDTQYF.

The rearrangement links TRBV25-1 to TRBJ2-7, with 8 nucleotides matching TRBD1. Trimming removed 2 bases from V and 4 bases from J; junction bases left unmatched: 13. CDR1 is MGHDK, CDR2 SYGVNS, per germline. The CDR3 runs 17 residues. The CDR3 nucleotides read TGTGCCAGCAGTGAAGCATCGTGGGCAGGGGGCACTTACGAGCAGTACTTC. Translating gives CASSEASWAGGTYEQYF.

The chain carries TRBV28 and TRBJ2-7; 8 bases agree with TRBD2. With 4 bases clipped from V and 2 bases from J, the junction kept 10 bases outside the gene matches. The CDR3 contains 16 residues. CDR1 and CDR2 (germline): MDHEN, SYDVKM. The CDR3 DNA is TGTGCCAGCAGTTCCCGTAGTAGCGGGACTCCCTACGAGCAGTACTTC. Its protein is CASSSRSSGTPYEQYF.

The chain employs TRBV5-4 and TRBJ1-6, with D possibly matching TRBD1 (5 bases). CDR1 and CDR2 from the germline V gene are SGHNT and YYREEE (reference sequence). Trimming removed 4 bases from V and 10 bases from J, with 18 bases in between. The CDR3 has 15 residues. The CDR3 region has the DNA TGTGCCAGCAGCCAAGAGGAGGGGCGGCAATCACCCCTCCACTTT. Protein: CASSQEEGRQSPLHF.

The CDR3 region is CSVAGLATDTQYF. CDR3 nucleotide sequence: TGCAGCGTGGCAGGTCTAGCGACAGATACGCAGTATTTT. The chain links TRBV29-1 to TRBJ2-3; TRBD2 might be the D (6 bases). The CDR3 is 13 residues long. Trimming pared 6 bases from V and 3 bases from J, leaving 13 bases between. Germline CDR1 reads SQVTM; CDR2 reads ANQGSEA.

CDR3 residues: CASSWDIMIFGAYTF. In nucleotides, the CDR3 is TGTGCCAGCAGCTGGGACATTATGATCTTTGGGGCCTACACCTTC. The J gene is TRBJ1-2, the V gene TRBV6-1; D perhaps matches TRBD1 (6 bases). Germline CDR1 reads MNHNS; CDR2 reads SASEGT. V was trimmed by 6 bases and J by 10 bases, leaving 24 bases between them. This CDR3 is built from 15 residues.

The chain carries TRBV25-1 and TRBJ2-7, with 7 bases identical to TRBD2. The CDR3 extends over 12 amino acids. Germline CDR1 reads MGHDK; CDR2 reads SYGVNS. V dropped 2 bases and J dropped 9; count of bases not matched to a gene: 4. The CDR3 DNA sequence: TGTGCCAGCAGTGAAAGGTGGGGGGGGCAGTACTTC. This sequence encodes CASSERWGGQYF.

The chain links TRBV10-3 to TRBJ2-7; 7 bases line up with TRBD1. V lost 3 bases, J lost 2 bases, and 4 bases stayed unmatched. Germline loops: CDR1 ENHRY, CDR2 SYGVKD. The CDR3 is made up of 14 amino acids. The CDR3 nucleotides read TGTGCCATCAGTGATTCACAGGGGACCTACGAGCAGTACTTC. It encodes CAISDSQGTYEQYF.

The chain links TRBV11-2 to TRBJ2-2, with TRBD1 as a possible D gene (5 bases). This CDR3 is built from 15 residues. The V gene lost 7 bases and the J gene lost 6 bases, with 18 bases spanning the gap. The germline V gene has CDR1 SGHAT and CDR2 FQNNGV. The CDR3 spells CASKTVRVGAGELFF. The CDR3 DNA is TGTGCCAGCAAAACGGTCAGGGTAGGCGCCGGGGAGCTGTTTTTT.

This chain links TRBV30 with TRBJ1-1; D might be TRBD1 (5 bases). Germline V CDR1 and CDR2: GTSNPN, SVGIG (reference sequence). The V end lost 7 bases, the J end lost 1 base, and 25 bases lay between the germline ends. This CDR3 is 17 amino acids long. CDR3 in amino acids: CASRSGTFRARNTEAFF. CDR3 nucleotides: TGTGCCTCTCGTTCAGGAACCTTCAGGGCAAGGAACACTGAAGCTTTCTTT. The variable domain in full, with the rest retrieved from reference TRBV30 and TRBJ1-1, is SQTIHQWPATLVQPVGSPLSLECTVEGTSNPNLYWYRQAAGRGLQLLFYSVGIGQISSEVPQNLSASRPQDRQFILSSKKLLLSDSGFYLCASRSGTFRARNTEAFFGQGTRLTVV.

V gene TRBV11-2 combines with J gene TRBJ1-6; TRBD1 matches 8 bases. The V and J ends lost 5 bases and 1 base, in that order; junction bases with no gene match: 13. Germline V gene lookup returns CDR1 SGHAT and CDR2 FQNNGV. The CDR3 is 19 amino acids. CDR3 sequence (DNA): TGTGCCAGCAGCCTGAGGGTCCAGGGGGCATCGTCCTATAATTCACCCCTCCACTTT. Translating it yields CASSLRVQGASSYNSPLHF.

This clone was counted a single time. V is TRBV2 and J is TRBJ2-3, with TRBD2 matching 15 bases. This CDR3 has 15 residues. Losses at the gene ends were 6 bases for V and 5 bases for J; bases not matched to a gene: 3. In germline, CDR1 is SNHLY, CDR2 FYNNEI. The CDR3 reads CASSGTSGRKDTQYF. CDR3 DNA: TGTGCCAGCAGCGGGACTAGCGGGAGGAAAGATACGCAGTATTTT.

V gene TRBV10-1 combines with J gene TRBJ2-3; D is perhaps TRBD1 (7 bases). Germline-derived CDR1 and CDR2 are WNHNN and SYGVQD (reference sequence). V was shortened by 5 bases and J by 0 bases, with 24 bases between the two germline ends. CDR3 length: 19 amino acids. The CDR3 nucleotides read TGCGCCAGCAGTCGCGACAGGGCGGGGATGGGGCCAAGCACAGATACGCAGTATTTT. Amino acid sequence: CASSRDRAGMGPSTDTQYF.

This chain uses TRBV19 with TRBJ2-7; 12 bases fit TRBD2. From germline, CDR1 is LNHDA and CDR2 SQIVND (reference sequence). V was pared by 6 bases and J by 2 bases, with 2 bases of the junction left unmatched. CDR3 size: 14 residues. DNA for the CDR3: TGTGCCAGTAGACGGACTAGCGGGGCCTACGAGCAGTACTTC. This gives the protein CASRRTSGAYEQYF.

The CDR3 DNA follows: TGTGCCAGCAGCCAAGCAAGCGGGAGGGTCCTACCTCGCACAGATACGCAGTATTTT. It yields the protein CASSQASGRVLPRTDTQYF. The chain recombines TRBV14 with TRBJ2-3; TRBD2 matches at 10 bases. The V segment lost 1 base and the J segment 1 base; nucleotides outside the gene matches: 11. This CDR3 has 19 amino acids. CDR1 and CDR2 from the germline V gene are SGHDN and FVKESK.

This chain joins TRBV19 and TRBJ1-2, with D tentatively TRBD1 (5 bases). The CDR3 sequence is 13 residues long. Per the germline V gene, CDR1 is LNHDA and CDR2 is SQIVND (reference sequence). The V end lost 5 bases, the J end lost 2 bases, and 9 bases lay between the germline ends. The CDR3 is CASSLRENYGYTF. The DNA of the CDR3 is TGTGCCAGTAGTCTCAGGGAAAACTATGGCTACACCTTC.

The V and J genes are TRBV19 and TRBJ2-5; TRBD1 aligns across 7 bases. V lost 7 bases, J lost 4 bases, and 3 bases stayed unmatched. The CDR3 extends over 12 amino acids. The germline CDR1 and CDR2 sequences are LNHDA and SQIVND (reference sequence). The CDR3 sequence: CASKDRLETQYF. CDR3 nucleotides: TGTGCCAGTAAGGACAGGTTAGAGACCCAGTACTTC.